This record looks at one T cell receptor beta chain sequence and its context. Its specificity is not known. TCRdb keeps only in-frame clones here, not all; method: immunoSEQ multiplex PCR. The data contain a few million clones, 80% to 95% of them seen just once; the ten biggest clones take up around 0.4%. This sample was included in a study of shared clonotypes between healthy human individuals. At the level of the study: For every donor, three CD4 naive, three CD4 memory, two CD8 naive and one CD8 memory plates were used. Points from the study as a whole: Among non-shared clonotypes, generation probabilities were lower than among those shared by all four donors. Estimated richness values were generally larger in naive subsets than in memory subsets.

Trimming removed 3 bases from V and 9 bases from J; junction bases left unmatched: 11. The CDR3 length is 15 residues. CDR1 is LNHNV, CDR2 YYDKDF, per germline (reference sequence). A CD45RA+ naive subset and a CD45RA-negative memory subset were split from CD4+ cells. The source material was naive CD4+ T cells from PBMCs. Stated subset: CD45RA+ positively selected. This chain joins TRBV15 and TRBJ1-5, with 7 bases matching TRBD1. This sequence originates from a man aged 18 to 30 in good health. Some clones in this sample may be carry-over from other donors' samples. The CDR3 DNA sequence: TGTGCCACCAGCAGGGGACAGCCTCTACCGTTGCCCCAGCATTTT. Amino acids: CATSRGQPLPLPQHF. Full variable domain (outside the CDR3, taken from reference TRBV15 and TRBJ1-5): DAMVIQNPRYQVTQFGKPVTLSCSQTLNHNVMYWYQQKSSQAPKLLFHYYDKDFNNEADTPDNFQSRRPNTSFCFLDIRSPGLGDTAMYLCATSRGQPLPLPQHFGDGTRLSIL.